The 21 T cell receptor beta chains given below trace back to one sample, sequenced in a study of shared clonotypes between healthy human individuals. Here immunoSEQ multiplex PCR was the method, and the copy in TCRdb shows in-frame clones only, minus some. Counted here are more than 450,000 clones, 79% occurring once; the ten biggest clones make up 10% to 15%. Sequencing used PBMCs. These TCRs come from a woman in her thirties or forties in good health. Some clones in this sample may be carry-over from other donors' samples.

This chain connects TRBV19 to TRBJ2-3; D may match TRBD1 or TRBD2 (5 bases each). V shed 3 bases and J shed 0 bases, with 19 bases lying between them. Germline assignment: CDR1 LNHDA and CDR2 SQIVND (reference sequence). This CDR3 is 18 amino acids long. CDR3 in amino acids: CASSIRGVTQQSTDTQYF. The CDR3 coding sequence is TGTGCCAGTAGTATCAGAGGGGTGACTCAGCAGAGCACAGATACGCAGTATTTT.

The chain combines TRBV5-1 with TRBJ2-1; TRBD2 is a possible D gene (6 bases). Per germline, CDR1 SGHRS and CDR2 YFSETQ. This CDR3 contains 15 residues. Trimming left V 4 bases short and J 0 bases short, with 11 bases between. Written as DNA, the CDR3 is TGCGCCAGCAGCCCGGAGACTAGCTCCTACAATGAGCAGTTCTTC. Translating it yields CASSPETSSYNEQFF.

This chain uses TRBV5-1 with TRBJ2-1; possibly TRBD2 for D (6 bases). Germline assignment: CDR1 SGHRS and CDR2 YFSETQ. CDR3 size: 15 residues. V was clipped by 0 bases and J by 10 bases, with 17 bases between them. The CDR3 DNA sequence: TGCGCCAGCAGCTTGGACGGAGTCGGGAGTGACGAGCAGTTCTTC. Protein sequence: CASSLDGVGSDEQFF.

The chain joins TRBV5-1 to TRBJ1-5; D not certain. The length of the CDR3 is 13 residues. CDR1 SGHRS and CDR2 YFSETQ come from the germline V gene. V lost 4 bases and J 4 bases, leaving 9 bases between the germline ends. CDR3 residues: CASSADGNQPQHF. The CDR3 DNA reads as TGCGCCAGCAGCGCGGACGGTAATCAGCCCCAGCATTTT.

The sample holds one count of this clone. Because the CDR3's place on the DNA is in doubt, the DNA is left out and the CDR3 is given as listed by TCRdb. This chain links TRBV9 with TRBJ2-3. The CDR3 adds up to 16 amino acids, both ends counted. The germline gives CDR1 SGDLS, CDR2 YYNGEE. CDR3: CASSVGNSFFGDTQYF.

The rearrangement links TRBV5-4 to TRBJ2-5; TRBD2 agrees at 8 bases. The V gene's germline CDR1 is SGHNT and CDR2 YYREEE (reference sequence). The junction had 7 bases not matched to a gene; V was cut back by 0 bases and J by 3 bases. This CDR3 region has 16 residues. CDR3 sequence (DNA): TGTGCCAGCAGCTTGGCCAGCGCGGGACTAGAAGAGACCCAGTACTTC. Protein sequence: CASSLASAGLEETQYF.

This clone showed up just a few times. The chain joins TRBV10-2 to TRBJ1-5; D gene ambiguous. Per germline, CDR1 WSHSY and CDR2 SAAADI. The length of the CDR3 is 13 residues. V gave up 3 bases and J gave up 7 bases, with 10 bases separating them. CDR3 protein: CASSEAVRQPQHF. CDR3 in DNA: TGCGCCAGCAGTGAAGCGGTCAGACAGCCCCAGCATTTT.

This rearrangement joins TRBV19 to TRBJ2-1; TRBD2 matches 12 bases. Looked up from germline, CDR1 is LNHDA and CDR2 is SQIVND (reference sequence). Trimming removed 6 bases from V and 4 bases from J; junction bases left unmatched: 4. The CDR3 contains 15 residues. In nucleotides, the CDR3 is TGTGCCAGTAGGAGGACTAGCGGGGAATACAATGAGCAGTTCTTC. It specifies CASRRTSGEYNEQFF.

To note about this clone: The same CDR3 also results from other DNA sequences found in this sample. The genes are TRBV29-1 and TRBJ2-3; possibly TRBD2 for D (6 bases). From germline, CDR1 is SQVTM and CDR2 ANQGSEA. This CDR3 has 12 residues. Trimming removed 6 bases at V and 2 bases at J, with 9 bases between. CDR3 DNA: TGCAGCGTATTAGCGGACACAGATACGCAGTATTTT. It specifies CSVLADTDTQYF.

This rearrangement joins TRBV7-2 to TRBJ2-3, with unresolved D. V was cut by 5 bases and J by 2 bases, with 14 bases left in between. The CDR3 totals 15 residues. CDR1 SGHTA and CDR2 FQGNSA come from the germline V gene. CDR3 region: CASSPQAGLTDTQYF. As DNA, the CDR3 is TGTGCCAGCAGCCCCCAGGCCGGGCTCACAGATACGCAGTATTTT.

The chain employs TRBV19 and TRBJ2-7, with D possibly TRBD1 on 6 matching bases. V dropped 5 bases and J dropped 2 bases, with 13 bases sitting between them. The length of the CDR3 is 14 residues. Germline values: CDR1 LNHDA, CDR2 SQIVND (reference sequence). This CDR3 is CASSHRVAPYEQYF. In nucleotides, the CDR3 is TGTGCCAGTAGTCACAGGGTGGCCCCCTACGAGCAGTACTTC.

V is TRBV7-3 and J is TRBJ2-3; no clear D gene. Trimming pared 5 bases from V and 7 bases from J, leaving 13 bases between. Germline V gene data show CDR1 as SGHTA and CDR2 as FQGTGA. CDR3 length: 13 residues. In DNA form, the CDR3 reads TGTGCCAGCAGCCCCAATGCCGGAAATACGCAGTATTTT. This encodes CASSPNAGNTQYF.

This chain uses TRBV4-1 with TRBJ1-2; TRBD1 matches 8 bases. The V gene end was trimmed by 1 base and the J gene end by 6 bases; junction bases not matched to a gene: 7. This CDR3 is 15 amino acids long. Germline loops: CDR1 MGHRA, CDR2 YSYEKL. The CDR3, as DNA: TGCGCCAGCAGCCAAGGGACAGGGAGGACTCATGGCTACACCTTC. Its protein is CASSQGTGRTHGYTF.

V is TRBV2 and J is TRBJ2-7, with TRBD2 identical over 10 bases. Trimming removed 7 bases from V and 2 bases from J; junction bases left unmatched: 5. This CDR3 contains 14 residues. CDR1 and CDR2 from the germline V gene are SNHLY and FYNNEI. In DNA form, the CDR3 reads TGTGCCAGCACCTCAGCGGGAGGGCCCTACGAGCAGTACTTC. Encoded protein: CASTSAGGPYEQYF.

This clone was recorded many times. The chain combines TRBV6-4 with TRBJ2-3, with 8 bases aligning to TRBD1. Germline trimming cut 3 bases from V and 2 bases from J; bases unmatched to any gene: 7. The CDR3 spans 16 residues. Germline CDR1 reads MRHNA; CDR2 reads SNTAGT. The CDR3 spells CASSDSDREHTDTQYF. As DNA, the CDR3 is TGTGCCAGCAGTGATTCGGACAGGGAGCACACAGATACGCAGTATTTT.

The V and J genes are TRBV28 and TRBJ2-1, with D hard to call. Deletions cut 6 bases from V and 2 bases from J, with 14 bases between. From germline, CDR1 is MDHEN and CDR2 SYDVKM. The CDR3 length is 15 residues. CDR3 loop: CASRPLDQTYNEQFF. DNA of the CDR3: TGTGCCAGCAGGCCCCTTGATCAGACCTACAATGAGCAGTTCTTC.

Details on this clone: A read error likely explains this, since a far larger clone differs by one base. The CDR3 DNA is TGTGCCAGCAGTAGGTACCAAGAGACCCAGTACTTC. Translating gives CASSRYQETQYF. The rearrangement links TRBV6-1 to TRBJ2-5, with D uncertain. Deletions cut 5 bases from V and 0 bases from J, with 4 bases between. CDR3 length: 12 residues. Germline values: CDR1 MNHNS, CDR2 SASEGT.

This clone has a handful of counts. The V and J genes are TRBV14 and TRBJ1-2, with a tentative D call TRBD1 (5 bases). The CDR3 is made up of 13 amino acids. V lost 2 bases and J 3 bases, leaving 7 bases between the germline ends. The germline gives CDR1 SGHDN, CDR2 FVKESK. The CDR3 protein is CASSQQGYYGYTF. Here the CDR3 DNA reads TGTGCCAGCAGCCAACAGGGCTACTATGGCTACACCTTC. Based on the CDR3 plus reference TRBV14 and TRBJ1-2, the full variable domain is EAGVTQFPSHSVIEKGQTVTLRCDPISGHDNLYWYRRVMGKEIKFLLHFVKESKQDESGMPNNRFLAERTGGTYSTLKVQPAELEDSGVYFCASSQQGYYGYTFGSGTRLTVV.

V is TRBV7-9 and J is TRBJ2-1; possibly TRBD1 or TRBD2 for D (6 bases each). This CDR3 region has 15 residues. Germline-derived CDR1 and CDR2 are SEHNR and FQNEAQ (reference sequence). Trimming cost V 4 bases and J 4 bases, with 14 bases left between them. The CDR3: CASSYGGLVYNEQFF. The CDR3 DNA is TGTGCCAGCAGCTATGGGGGGCTCGTTTACAATGAGCAGTTCTTC.

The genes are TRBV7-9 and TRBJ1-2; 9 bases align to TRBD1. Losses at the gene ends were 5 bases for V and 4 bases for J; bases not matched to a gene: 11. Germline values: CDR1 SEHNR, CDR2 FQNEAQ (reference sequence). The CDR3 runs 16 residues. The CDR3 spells CASSDTGQGSFYGYTF. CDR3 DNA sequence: TGTGCCAGCAGCGATACGGGACAGGGAAGTTTCTATGGCTACACCTTC.

The CDR3 sequence is CASRVTANYGYTF. The CDR3 DNA follows: TGCGCCAGCAGGGTGACAGCTAACTATGGCTACACCTTC. This sequence joins TRBV5-1 and TRBJ1-2, with D tentatively TRBD1 (5 bases). The V end was cut by 5 bases, the J end by 0 bases, with 8 bases between. Germline CDR1 reads SGHRS; CDR2 reads YFSETQ. This CDR3 has 13 residues.